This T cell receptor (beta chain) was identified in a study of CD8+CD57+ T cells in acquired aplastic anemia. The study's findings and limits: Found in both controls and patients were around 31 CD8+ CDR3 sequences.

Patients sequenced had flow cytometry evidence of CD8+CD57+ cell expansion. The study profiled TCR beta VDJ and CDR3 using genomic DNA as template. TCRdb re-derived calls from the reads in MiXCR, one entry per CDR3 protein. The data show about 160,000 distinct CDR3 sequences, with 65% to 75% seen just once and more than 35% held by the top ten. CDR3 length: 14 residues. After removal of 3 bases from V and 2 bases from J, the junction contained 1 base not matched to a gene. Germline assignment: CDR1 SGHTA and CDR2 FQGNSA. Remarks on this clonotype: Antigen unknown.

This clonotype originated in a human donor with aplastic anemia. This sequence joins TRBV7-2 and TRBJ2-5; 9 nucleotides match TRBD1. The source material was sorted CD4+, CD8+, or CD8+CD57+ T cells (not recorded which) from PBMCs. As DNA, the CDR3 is TGTGCCAGCAGCTTGGGGACAGGGCAAGAGACCCAGTACTTC. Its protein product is CASSLGTGQETQYF.